This T cell receptor beta chain was obtained from a study of T cells in Graves' hyperthyroidism and ophthalmopathy (dated by TCRdb to about 2019). About the full investigation: Peripheral blood was sampled at the time of initial diagnosis, prior to any treatment. The paper reports TCR Vbeta CDR3 sequencing of approximately 130 peripheral blood samples: under 45 ophthalmopathy, some 80 hyperthyroidism and around 17 progressor patients. The study also compared thyroid tissue and blood T-cell repertoires from 6 or 7 Graves' hyperthyroidism patients. After sampling, hyperthyroidism patients received methimazole starting at 30 mg daily, and ophthalmopathy patients received high-dose intravenous methylprednisolone. An independent validation cohort of fewer than 20 hyperthyroidism patients and about 15 patients who later progressed to ophthalmopathy tested prospective prediction of ophthalmopathy. To identify distinguishing TCR V-J signatures, a discovery cohort of around 98 patients was used, comprising 43 with Graves' ophthalmopathy and approximately 57 with stable Graves' hyperthyroidism. The 100 discovery patients were divided at random into training and test sets in a 7:3 ratio. What the authors observed across the whole study: Most expanded thyroid clonotypes (frequency above 0.001) were also detected in blood, suggesting blood repertoires may reflect thyroid immune responses. During validation, the model predicted progression to ophthalmopathy a median of approximately 6.5 months ahead of onset, with approximately 71% sensitivity and about 72% specificity. A 13 V-J signature model separated ophthalmopathy from stable hyperthyroidism, with around 88% sensitivity and 81.08% specificity in cross-validation and 80%/75% in testing. Sample size was not statistically predetermined, and investigators were not blinded to group allocation.

There are 14 amino acids in the CDR3, from cysteine to phenylalanine inclusive. Only the CDR3 part of the read is kept: 42 bases, read in frame from the first base. V is pared back by 1 base and J by 4 bases, with 11 bases lying between the germline termini. Per the germline V gene (reference sequence), DFQATT is the CDR1 and SNEGSKA is the CDR2. Ophthalmopathy patients had moderately to severely active disease, Clinical Activity Score of at least 3, NOSPECS grade of at least 4, and duration under 3 months. Patients with uncontrolled infections, other autoimmune diseases, pregnancy or lactation were excluded. Diagnoses relied on clinical symptoms, serum thyroxine and TRAb, thyroid ultrasound and orbital computed tomography. PBMCs were isolated from roughly 10 ml of fresh peripheral blood by Ficoll-Paque density gradient centrifugation. Total RNA was extracted with Trizol reagent, and quality was checked on an Agilent 2100 Bioanalyzer.

The TCR beta CDR3 regions were amplified from the RNA transcripts. A first-round RT-PCR of the TCR CDR3 used the HTBI primer set with the Qiagen OneStep RT-PCR kit. Libraries were constructed in a second round of multiplex PCR, after which size selection and purification were performed. Paired-end sequencing of the libraries was performed with 100 bp reads on an Illumina HiSeq2000. Under the source paper's analysis protocol: Raw data were processed with SOAPnuke, discarding reads with adapters, uncalled bases, mean Phred below 15, or no exact constant-primer or identifier match. COPE v1.2.5 was used to merge the high-quality paired reads, and each unique nucleotide sequence was defined as a clonotype. MiTCR v1.1 was used to align clonotypes to the IMGT TRBV, TRBD and TRBJ reference segments. The analysis was restricted to V-J combinations with a frequency above 0.0001, which together covered just over 98% of the repertoires. The TCS score was defined as F50 (clonal expansion) divided by E x V (chaos), with BLOSUM62-based TCRdist calculated between CDR3 peptides within each V-J. Welch's t-statistics and random forest reduced fewer than 600 V-J features to about 13, which were used in a naive Bayes classifier (R e1071). TCRdb redid the processing of the public reads, applying fastp at Q25 and MiXCR, and retained in-frame beta chains. Each CDR3 protein appears once, grouped with its most common genes and DNA. TCRdb's processing, not the authors', yielded these V and J calls. The sample includes 500,000 to 750,000 distinct CDR3 sequences, with 12% to 15% observed a single time. The leading ten clones occupy approximately 6.4% of the sample.

This clonotype was seen at least ten times. Its antigen target is currently unknown. Base qualities are not provided; no much larger clone lies one nucleotide away. The origin of this receptor is a woman aged 18-29 years with Graves' ophthalmopathy. Sequencing was carried out using blood. The sequence is built from TRBV20-1 and TRBJ2-1; the D segment is perhaps TRBD1 or TRBD2, each sharing 5 matched bases. Read as DNA, the sequence is TGCAGTGCTAGAGCCCTGGGACCGTACAATGAGCAGTTCTTC. Translated, this gives CSARALGPYNEQFF.